This passage covers 4 T cell receptor beta chains from one sample sequenced in a study of naive CD8 T cells in extremely preterm neonates. Overall study findings and caveats: Compared with older groups, preterm CDR3s were shorter, with fewer N additions and less trimming.

Their specific antigens are unknown. Samples were taken at extremely preterm deliveries at about 23-27 weeks of gestation. The table came from immunoSEQ multiplex PCR; TCRdb's copy has only in-frame clones and leaves some out. The sample records 21,000 or so clones, about 91% being singletons. The sequenced sample consisted of naive CD8+ T cells from cord blood. Receptors originate from a boy who was born preterm.

V gene TRBV4-1 combines with J gene TRBJ1-5, with TRBD1 matching 10 bases. The junction had 7 bases not matched to a gene; V was cut back by 1 base and J by 7 bases. Germline V gene data show CDR1 as MGHRA and CDR2 as YSYEKL. This CDR3 spans 16 amino acids. This chain's CDR3 is CASSQAYRDRGQPQHF. Here the CDR3 DNA reads TGCGCCAGCAGCCAAGCCTACAGGGACAGGGGCCAGCCCCAGCATTTT.

The V gene is TRBV6-1, the J gene TRBJ1-6; D might be TRBD1 (5 bases). Germline V gene sequence: CDR1 MNHNS, CDR2 SASEGT. The length of the CDR3 is 15 residues. V gave up 6 bases and J gave up 2 bases, with 11 bases separating them. The CDR3 loop reads CASRGVGTYNSPLHF. The CDR3 coding sequence is TGTGCCAGCAGGGGGGTAGGAACCTATAATTCACCCCTCCACTTT.

This clone was seen just once. The chain carries TRBV5-5 and TRBJ2-2; D is unclear. Trimming pared 0 bases from V and 0 bases from J, leaving 3 bases between. The CDR3 runs to 14 residues. Germline-derived CDR1 and CDR2 are SGHKS and YYEKEE (reference sequence). CDR3 residues: CASSLAANTGELFF. CDR3 nucleotides: TGTGCCAGCAGCTTGGCAGCGAACACCGGGGAGCTGTTTTTT.

J is TRBJ1-6 and V is TRBV27; D remains ambiguous. Trimming cost V 2 bases and J 6 bases, with 2 bases left between them. Germline CDR1 MNHEY, CDR2 SMNVEV (reference sequence). The CDR3 consists of 12 residues. The CDR3 reads CASSLANSPLHF. The CDR3 DNA reads TGTGCCAGCAGTTTAGCTAATTCACCCCTCCACTTT.